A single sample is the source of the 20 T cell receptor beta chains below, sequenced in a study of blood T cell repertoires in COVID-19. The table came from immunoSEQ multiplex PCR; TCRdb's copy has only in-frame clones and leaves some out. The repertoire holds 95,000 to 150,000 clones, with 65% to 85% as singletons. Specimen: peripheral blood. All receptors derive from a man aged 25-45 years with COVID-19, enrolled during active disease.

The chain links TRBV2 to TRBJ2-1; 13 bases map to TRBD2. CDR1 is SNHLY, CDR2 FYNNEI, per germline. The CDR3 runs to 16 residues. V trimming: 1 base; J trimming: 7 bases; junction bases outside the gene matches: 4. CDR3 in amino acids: CASSEEGLAGANEQFF. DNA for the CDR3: TGTGCCAGCAGTGAAGAAGGACTAGCGGGAGCGAATGAGCAGTTCTTC. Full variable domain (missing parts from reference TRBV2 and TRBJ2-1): EPEVTQTPSHQVTQMGQEVILRCVPISNHLYFYWYRQILGQKVEFLVSFYNNEISEKSEIFDDQFSVERPDGSNFTLKIRSTKLEDSAMYFCASSEEGLAGANEQFFGPGTRLTVL.

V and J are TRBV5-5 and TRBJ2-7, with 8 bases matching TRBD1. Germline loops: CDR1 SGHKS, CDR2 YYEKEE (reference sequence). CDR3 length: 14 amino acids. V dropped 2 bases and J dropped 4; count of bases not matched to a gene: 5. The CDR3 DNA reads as TGTGCCAGCAGCTTCCGGACAGGGTGGTACGAGCAGTACTTC. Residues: CASSFRTGWYEQYF.

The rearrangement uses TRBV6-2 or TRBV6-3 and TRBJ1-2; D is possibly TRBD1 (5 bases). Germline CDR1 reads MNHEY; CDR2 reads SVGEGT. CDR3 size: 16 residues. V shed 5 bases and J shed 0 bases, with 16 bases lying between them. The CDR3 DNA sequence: TGTGCCAGCAGTCTCGGGGGACCGTCCGCTAACTATGGCTACACCTTC. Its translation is CASSLGGPSANYGYTF.

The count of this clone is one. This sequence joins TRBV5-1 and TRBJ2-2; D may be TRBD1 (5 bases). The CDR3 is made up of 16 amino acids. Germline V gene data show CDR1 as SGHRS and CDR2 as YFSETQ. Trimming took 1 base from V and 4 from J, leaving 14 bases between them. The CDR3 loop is CASSLLGVIGTGELFF. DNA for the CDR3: TGCGCCAGCAGCTTGCTAGGGGTGATCGGCACCGGGGAGCTGTTTTTT.

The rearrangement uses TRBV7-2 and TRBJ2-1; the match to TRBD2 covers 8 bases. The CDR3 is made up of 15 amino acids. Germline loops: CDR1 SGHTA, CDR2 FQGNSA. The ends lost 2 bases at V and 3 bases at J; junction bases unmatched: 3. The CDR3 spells CASSLTGTSYNEQFF. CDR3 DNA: TGTGCCAGCAGCTTAACCGGGACTAGCTACAATGAGCAGTTCTTC.

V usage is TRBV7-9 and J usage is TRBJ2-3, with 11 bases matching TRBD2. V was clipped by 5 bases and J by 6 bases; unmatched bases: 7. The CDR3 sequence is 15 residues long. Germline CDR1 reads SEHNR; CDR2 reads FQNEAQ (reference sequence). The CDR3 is CASSPTSGEGDTQYF. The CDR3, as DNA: TGTGCCAGCAGCCCGACTAGCGGGGAGGGGGATACGCAGTATTTT.

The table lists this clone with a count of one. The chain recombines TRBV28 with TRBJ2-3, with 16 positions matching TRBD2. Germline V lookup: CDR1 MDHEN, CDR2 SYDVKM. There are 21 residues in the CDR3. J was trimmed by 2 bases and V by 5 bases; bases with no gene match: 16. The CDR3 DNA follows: TGTGCCAGCAGTACGGGGACTAGCGGGGGGGCCGGTCCTGGAGACACAGATACGCAGTATTTT. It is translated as CASSTGTSGGAGPGDTDTQYF.

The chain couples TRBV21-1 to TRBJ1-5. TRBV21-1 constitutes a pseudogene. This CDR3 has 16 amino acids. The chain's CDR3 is CASSKAEGRENQPQHF. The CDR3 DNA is TGTGCCAGCAGCAAAGCGGAGGGACGCGAGAATCAGCCCCAGCATTTT.

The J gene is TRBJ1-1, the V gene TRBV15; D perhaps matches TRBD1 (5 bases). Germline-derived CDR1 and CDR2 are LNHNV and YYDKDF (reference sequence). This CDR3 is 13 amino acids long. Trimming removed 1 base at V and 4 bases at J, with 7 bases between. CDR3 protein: CATSRGGGTEAFF. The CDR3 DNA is TGTGCCACCAGCAGAGGGGGCGGCACTGAAGCTTTCTTT.

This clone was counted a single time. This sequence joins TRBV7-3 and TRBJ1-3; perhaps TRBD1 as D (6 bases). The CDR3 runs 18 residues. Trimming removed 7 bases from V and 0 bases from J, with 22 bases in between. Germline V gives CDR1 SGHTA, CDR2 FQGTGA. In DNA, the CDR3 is TGTGCCAGCAACCTCCCTCGGACAGCCCCACACTCTGGAAACACCATATATTTT. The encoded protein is CASNLPRTAPHSGNTIYF.

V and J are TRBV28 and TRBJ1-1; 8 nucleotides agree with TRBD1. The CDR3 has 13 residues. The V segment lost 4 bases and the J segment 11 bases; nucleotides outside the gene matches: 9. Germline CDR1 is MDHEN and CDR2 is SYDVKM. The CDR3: CASSSTGVWGAFF. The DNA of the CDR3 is TGTGCCAGCAGTTCGACAGGGGTATGGGGTGCTTTCTTT.

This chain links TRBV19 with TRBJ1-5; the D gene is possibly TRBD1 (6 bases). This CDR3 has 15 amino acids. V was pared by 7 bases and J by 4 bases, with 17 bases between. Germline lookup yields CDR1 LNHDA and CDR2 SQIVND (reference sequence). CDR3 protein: CASTLGGGLNQPQHF. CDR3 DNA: TGTGCCAGTACTCTAGGGGGAGGGCTTAATCAGCCCCAGCATTTT.

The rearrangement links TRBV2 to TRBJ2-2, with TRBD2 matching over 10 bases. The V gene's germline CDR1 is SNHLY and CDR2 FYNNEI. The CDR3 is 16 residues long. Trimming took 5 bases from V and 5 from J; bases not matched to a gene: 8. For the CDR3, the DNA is TGTGCCAGCAGTTCTCGGGCTAGCGGGAGTACCGGGGAGCTGTTTTTT. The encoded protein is CASSSRASGSTGELFF.

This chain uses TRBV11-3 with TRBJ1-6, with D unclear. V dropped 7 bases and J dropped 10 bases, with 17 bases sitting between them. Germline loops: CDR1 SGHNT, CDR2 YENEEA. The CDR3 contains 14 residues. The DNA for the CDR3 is TGTGCCAGCAAAGAGAGGACGGGAGGATCACCCCTCCACTTT. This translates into CASKERTGGSPLHF. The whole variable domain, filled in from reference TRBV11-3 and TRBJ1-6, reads EAGVVQSPRYKIIEKKQPVAFWCNPISGHNTLYWYLQNLGQGPELLIRYENEEAVDDSQLPKDRFSAERLKGVDSTLKIQPAELGDSAVYLCASKERTGGSPLHFGNGTRLTVT.

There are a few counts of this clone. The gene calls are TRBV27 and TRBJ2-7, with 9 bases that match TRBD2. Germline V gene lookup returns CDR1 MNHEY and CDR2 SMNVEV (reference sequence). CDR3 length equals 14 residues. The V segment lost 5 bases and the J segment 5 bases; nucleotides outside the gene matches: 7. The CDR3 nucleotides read TGTGCCAGCAGTCCCCGCGGGAGGGTCCACGAGCAGTACTTC. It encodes CASSPRGRVHEQYF.

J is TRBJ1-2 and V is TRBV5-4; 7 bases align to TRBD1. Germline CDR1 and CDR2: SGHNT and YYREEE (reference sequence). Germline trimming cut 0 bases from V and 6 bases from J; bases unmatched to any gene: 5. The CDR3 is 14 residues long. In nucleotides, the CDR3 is TGTGCCAGCAGCTTGGACAGGGGAAGCGATGGCTACACCTTC. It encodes CASSLDRGSDGYTF.

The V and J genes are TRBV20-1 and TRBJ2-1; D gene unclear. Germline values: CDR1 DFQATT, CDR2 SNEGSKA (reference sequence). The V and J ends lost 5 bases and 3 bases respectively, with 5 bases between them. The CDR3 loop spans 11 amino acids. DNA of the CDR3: TGCAGTGCTCAAATCTACAATGAGCAGTTCTTC. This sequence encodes CSAQIYNEQFF.

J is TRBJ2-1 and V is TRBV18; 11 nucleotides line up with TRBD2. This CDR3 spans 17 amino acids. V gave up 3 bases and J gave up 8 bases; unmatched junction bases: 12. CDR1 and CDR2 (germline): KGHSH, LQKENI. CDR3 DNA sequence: TGTGCCAGCTCACCGCTTAGCGGGAGGGCCTCTTATGATGAGCAGTTCTTC. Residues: CASSPLSGRASYDEQFF.

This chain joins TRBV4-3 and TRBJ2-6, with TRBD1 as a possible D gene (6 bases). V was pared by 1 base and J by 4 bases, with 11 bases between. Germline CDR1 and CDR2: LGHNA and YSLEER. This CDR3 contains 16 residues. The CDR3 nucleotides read TGCGCCAGCAGCCAAGGGACAGTCTCCGGGGCCAACGTCCTGACTTTC. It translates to CASSQGTVSGANVLTF.

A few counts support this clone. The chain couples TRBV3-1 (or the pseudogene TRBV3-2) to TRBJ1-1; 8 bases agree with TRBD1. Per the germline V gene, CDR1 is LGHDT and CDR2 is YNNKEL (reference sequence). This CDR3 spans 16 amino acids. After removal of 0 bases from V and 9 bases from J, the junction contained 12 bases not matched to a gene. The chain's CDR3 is CASSQEISTGVSQAFF. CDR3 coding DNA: TGTGCCAGCAGCCAAGAAATTTCGACAGGGGTTTCACAAGCTTTCTTT.